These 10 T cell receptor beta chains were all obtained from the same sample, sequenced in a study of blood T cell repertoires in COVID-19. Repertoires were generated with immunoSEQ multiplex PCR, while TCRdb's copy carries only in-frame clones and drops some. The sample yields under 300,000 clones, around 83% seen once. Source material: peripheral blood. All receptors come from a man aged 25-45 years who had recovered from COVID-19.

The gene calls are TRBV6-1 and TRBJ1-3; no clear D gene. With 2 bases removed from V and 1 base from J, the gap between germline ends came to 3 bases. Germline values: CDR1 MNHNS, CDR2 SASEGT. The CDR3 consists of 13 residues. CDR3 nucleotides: TGTGCCAGCAGTGAACAATCTGGAAACACCATATATTTT. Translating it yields CASSEQSGNTIYF.

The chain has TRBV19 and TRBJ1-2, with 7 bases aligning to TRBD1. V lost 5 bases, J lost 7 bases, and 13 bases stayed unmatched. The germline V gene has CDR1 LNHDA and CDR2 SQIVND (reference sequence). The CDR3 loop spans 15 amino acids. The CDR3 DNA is TGTGCCAGTAGTTTAACCCACAGGGGCCGGATTGGCTACACCTTC. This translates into CASSLTHRGRIGYTF. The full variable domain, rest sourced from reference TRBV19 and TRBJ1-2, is DGGITQSPKYLFRKEGQNVTLSCEQNLNHDAMYWYRQDPGQGLRLIYYSQIVNDFQKGDIAEGYSVSREKKESFPLTVTSAQKNPTAFYLCASSLTHRGRIGYTFGSGTRLTVV.

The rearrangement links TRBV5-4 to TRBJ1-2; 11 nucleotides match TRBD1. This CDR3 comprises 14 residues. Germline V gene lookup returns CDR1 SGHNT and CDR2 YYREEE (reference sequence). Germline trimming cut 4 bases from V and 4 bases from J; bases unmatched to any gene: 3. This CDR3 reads CASSPGQGAYGYTF. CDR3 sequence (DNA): TGTGCCAGCAGCCCAGGACAGGGGGCCTATGGCTACACCTTC.

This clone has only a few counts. This chain's CDR3 is CASSSGTNSPLHF. CDR3 nucleotides: TGTGCCAGCAGCTCAGGAACCAATTCACCCCTCCACTTT. The rearrangement links TRBV7-3 to TRBJ1-6; no firm D call. This CDR3 contains 13 residues. V was clipped by 4 bases and J by 7 bases, with 8 bases between them. In germline, CDR1 is SGHTA, CDR2 FQGTGA.

In nucleotides, the CDR3 is TGTGCCAGCAGTTTCGATCGGTGGGCACCCTCGAACACCGGGGAGCTGTTTTTT. It translates to CASSFDRWAPSNTGELFF. This chain uses TRBV28 with TRBJ2-2, with no clear D. Trimming removed 3 bases from V and 0 bases from J, with 17 bases in between. Germline lookup yields CDR1 MDHEN and CDR2 SYDVKM. The CDR3 runs to 18 residues.

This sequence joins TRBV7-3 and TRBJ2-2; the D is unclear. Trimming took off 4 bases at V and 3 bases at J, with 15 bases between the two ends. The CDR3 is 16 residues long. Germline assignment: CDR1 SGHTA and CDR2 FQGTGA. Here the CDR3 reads CASSSDLFGDTGELFF. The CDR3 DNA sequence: TGTGCCAGCAGCTCCGACTTATTTGGTGACACCGGGGAGCTGTTTTTT.

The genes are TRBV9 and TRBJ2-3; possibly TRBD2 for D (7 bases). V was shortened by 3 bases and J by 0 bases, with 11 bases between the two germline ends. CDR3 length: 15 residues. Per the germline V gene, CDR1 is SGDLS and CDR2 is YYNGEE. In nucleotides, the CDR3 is TGTGCCAGCAGCGAGGGGGGACTAAGCACAGATACGCAGTATTTT. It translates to CASSEGGLSTDTQYF.

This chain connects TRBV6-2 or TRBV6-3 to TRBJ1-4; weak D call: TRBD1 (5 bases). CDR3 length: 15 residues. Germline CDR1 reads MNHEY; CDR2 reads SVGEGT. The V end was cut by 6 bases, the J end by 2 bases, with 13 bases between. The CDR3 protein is CASSSGGATNEKLFF. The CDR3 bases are TGTGCCAGCAGCAGCGGAGGGGCGACTAATGAAAAACTGTTTTTT.

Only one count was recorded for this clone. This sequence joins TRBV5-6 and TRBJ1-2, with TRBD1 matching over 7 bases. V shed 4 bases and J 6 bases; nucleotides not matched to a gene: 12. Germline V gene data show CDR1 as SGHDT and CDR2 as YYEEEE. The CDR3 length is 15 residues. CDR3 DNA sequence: TGTGCCAGCAGCAAACAGGGGTGGGGTATGGATGGCTACACCTTC. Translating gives CASSKQGWGMDGYTF.

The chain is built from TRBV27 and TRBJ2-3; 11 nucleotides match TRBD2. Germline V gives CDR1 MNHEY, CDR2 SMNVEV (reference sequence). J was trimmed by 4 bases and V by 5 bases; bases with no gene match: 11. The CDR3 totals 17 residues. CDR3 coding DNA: TGTGCCAGCAGTATAATAAACCCGGGACTAGCGGCAGATACGCAGTATTTT. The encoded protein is CASSIINPGLAADTQYF.